This TCR beta chain stems from a study of response to subunit inactivated influenza vaccine. At least ten counts were recorded for this clonotype. CDR1 MDHEN and CDR2 SYDVKM come from the germline V gene. There are 15 residues in the CDR3. Trimming cost V 8 bases and J 2 bases, with 17 bases left between them. TCRdb reprocessed the RT-PCR reads via MiXCR and lists one record per CDR3 protein. The table records roughly 670,000 distinct CDR3 sequences, approximately 14% of them present only once. Sequenced material: PBMCs from blood, taken less than 15 days before vaccination. The sequence was collected from a man aged 45-65 years who received an inactivated influenza vaccine. The rearrangement uses TRBV28 and TRBJ2-3, with D possibly matching TRBD1 (5 bases). CDR3 loop: CASLDRQTNTDTQYF. The DNA of the CDR3 is TGTGCCAGCCTCGATAGACAGACGAACACAGATACGCAGTATTTT.